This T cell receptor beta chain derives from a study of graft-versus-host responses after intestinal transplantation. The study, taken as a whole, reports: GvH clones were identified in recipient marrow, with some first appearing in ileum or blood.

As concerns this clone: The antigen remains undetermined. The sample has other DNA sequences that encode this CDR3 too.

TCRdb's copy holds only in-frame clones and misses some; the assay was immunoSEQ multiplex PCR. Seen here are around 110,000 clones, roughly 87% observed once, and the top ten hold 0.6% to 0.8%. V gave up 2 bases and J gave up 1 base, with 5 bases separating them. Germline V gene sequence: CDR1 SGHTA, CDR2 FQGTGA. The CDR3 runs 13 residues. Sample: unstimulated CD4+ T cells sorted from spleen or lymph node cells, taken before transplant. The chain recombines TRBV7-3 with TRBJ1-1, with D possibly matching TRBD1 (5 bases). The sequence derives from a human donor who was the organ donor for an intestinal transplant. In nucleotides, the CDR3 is TGTGCCAGCAGCTTAGGACAGAACACTGAAGCTTTCTTT. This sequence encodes CASSLGQNTEAFF. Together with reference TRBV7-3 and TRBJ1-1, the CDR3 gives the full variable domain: GAGVSQTPSNKVTEKGKYVELRCDPISGHTALYWYRQSLGQGPEFLIYFQGTGAADDSGLPNDRFFAVRPEGSVSTLKIQRTERGDSAVYLCASSLGQNTEAFFGQGTRLTVV.